One sample yielded the 13 T cell receptor beta chains listed below, sequenced in a study of CD8 T cells in Susac syndrome. RNA amounts of about 0.5 to 1 ug underwent reverse transcription with random hexamers. TCRdb called the immunoSEQ multiplex PCR reads again in MiXCR, with one record for every CDR3 protein. The sample lists about 120,000 distinct CDR3 sequences, less than 95% occurring once. The specimen sequenced was CD8+ T cells from PBMCs. The receptor source for this set is a human donor in good health.

V and J are TRBV7-9 and TRBJ2-1; TRBD1 agrees at 8 bases. The length of the CDR3 is 16 residues. Germline V gene sequence: CDR1 SEHNR, CDR2 FQNEAQ (reference sequence). V shed 4 bases, J shed 4 bases, and the junction held 9 bases outside the gene matches. Written as DNA, the CDR3 is TGTGCCAGCAGCTACTGGACAGGGACTGGGTACAATGAGCAGTTCTTC. It encodes CASSYWTGTGYNEQFF.

The chain carries TRBV7-2 and TRBJ1-4; weak D call: TRBD1 (6 bases). V was trimmed by 3 bases and J by 4 bases, leaving 24 bases between them. CDR3 length: 19 amino acids. Germline V gene lookup returns CDR1 SGHTA and CDR2 FQGNSA. CDR3 sequence: CASSFNRAHQGPNNEKLFF. The CDR3, as DNA: TGTGCCAGCAGCTTTAACAGGGCCCATCAAGGACCCAATAATGAAAAACTGTTTTTT.

The V gene is TRBV20-1, the J gene TRBJ2-3, with D tentatively TRBD1 (6 bases). V gave up 3 bases and J gave up 2 bases, with 12 bases separating them. This CDR3 has 14 amino acids. CDR1 and CDR2 from the germline V gene are DFQATT and SNEGSKA (reference sequence). The CDR3 bases are TGCAGTGCTAGTAACCAGGGGATCACAGATACGCAGTATTTT. Protein product: CSASNQGITDTQYF.

The V and J genes are TRBV6-1 and TRBJ2-7; D might be TRBD1 or TRBD2, each matching 5 bases. The CDR3 runs 14 residues. Germline CDR1 reads MNHNS; CDR2 reads SASEGT. V was pared by 2 bases and J by 6 bases, with 14 bases between. CDR3 residues: CASSESQGRAEQYF. The CDR3 DNA follows: TGTGCCAGCAGTGAAAGCCAGGGACGGGCCGAGCAGTACTTC.

The chain joins TRBV6-2 or TRBV6-3 to TRBJ1-1; D perhaps matches TRBD1 (5 bases). Germline-derived CDR1 and CDR2 are MNHEY and SVGEGT. V lost 4 bases to trimming and J lost 1 base, with 19 bases between them. This CDR3 has 17 residues. This CDR3 reads CASSFYLSDTTNTEAFF. DNA of the CDR3: TGTGCCAGCAGTTTCTATCTATCGGACACCACGAACACTGAAGCTTTCTTT.

The rearrangement uses TRBV28 and TRBJ1-2; no definite D call. This CDR3 comprises 12 residues. The V and J ends lost 6 bases and 7 bases respectively, with 12 bases between them. In germline, CDR1 is MDHEN, CDR2 SYDVKM. DNA for the CDR3: TGTGCCAGCAGCGAAAGGCGGCGTGGCTACACCTTC. Its translation is CASSERRRGYTF.

The chain combines TRBV4-1 with TRBJ1-2; the match to TRBD1 covers 7 bases. Germline V CDR1 and CDR2: MGHRA, YSYEKL. The trim removed 0 bases at V and 1 base at J, leaving 5 bases unmatched. The CDR3 extends over 16 amino acids. The CDR3 DNA reads TGCGCCAGCAGCCAAGATCCGACAGGGCTTAACTATGGCTACACCTTC. This sequence encodes CASSQDPTGLNYGYTF.

The gene calls are TRBV19 and TRBJ1-1; tentatively, D is TRBD1 (5 bases). The CDR3 contains 14 residues. Between the trimmed V and J ends, which lost 5 bases and 4 bases, there was a span of 14 bases. Germline CDR1 and CDR2: LNHDA and SQIVND (reference sequence). The CDR3 is CASSSTGGSTEAFF. CDR3 nucleotide sequence: TGTGCCAGTAGTTCGACGGGGGGATCCACTGAAGCTTTCTTT.

The chain is built from TRBV6-2 or TRBV6-3 and TRBJ2-2, with 8 nucleotides matching TRBD2. The CDR3 runs 13 residues. CDR1 is MNHEY and CDR2 is SVGEGT in the germline V gene. The V gene end was trimmed by 6 bases and the J gene end by 6 bases; junction bases not matched to a gene: 3. The CDR3 DNA is TGTGCCAGCAGGGCTAGCGGGTCCGGGGAGCTGTTTTTT. Translated, it gives CASRASGSGELFF.

The chain recombines TRBV30 with TRBJ1-5, with D possibly being TRBD1 (5 bases). Trimming stripped 3 bases from V and 6 bases from J, with 21 bases between. This CDR3 spans 16 amino acids. The V gene's germline CDR1 is GTSNPN and CDR2 SVGIG (reference sequence). The CDR3 sequence is CAWRHPGTGFGQPQHF. The CDR3 DNA reads as TGTGCCTGGAGACACCCCGGGACTGGGTTCGGTCAGCCCCAGCATTTT.

This clonotype was observed a single time. The chain employs TRBV27 and TRBJ1-1, with a possible D match to TRBD1 (5 bases). Germline V lookup: CDR1 MNHEY, CDR2 SMNVEV (reference sequence). V lost 8 bases to trimming and J lost 6 bases, with 13 bases between them. CDR3 length equals 12 residues. DNA for the CDR3: TGTGCCAGCCGGGACCCCGGGGCTGAAGCTTTCTTT. As protein: CASRDPGAEAFF.

The chain has TRBV20-1 and TRBJ1-5, with 8 positions matching TRBD1. The CDR3 consists of 14 residues. Losses at the gene ends were 1 base for V and 4 bases for J; bases not matched to a gene: 3. The germline gives CDR1 DFQATT, CDR2 SNEGSKA (reference sequence). The CDR3 loop reads CSARVQGANQPQHF. The DNA of the CDR3 is TGCAGTGCTAGAGTCCAGGGGGCAAATCAGCCCCAGCATTTT.

The genes are TRBV19 and TRBJ2-1; 9 bases fit TRBD1. CDR1 is LNHDA and CDR2 is SQIVND in the germline V gene (reference sequence). V lost 7 bases and J lost 3; bases outside the gene matches: 4. The CDR3 extends over 14 amino acids. The CDR3 bases are TGTGCCAGTATTAAGGGACAGGGCTACAATGAGCAGTTCTTC. Encoded protein: CASIKGQGYNEQFF.